The 5 T cell receptor beta chains presented below share a single source sample, sequenced in a study of blood T cell repertoires in COVID-19. The protocol was immunoSEQ multiplex PCR, while the TCRdb copy is restricted to in-frame clones and leaves out a portion. The sample lists about 24,000 clones; roughly 86% were seen once. The source material was peripheral blood. The receptors were sampled from a man aged 45-65 years with active COVID-19.

The chain is built from TRBV11-3 and TRBJ1-1; 11 bases match TRBD1. Germline V lookup: CDR1 SGHNT, CDR2 YENEEA. The CDR3 consists of 16 residues. Germline trimming cut 5 bases from V and 1 base from J; bases unmatched to any gene: 6. CDR3 sequence reads: CASSPGQGEANTEAFF. The DNA of the CDR3 is TGTGCCAGCAGCCCGGGACAGGGGGAGGCGAACACTGAAGCTTTCTTT.

The gene calls are TRBV5-1 and TRBJ2-7; D remains unclear. V was trimmed by 0 bases and J by 3 bases, leaving 7 bases between them. Germline V gene lookup returns CDR1 SGHRS and CDR2 YFSETQ. The CDR3 length is 13 residues. The CDR3 DNA is TGCGCCAGCAGCTTGGACATTTTCTACGAGCAGTACTTC. Encoded protein: CASSLDIFYEQYF.

This chain uses TRBV19 with TRBJ1-1, with D perhaps matching TRBD1 (6 bases). Germline V gives CDR1 LNHDA, CDR2 SQIVND (reference sequence). The CDR3 is made up of 16 amino acids. Trimming took off 2 bases at V and 2 bases at J, with 15 bases between the two ends. The CDR3 sequence: CASSISGTQVNTEAFF. Written as DNA, the CDR3 is TGTGCCAGTAGTATAAGTGGGACACAGGTTAACACTGAAGCTTTCTTT.

This chain connects TRBV7-3 to TRBJ2-5; TRBD1 agrees at 7 bases. J gave up 3 bases and V 2 bases, and 0 bases lay outside the gene matches. The CDR3 is 13 amino acids. CDR1 and CDR2 (germline): SGHTA, FQGTGA. The CDR3 reads CASSLDREETQYF. The CDR3 nucleotides read TGTGCCAGCAGCTTAGACAGGGAAGAGACCCAGTACTTC.

V usage is TRBV28 and J usage is TRBJ1-1; the match to TRBD1 covers 7 bases. Germline loops: CDR1 MDHEN, CDR2 SYDVKM. With 5 bases clipped from V and 1 base from J, the junction kept 4 bases outside the gene matches. The CDR3 has 14 amino acids. CDR3 sequence: CASSGRQGNTEAFF. CDR3 bases: TGTGCCAGCAGTGGGAGACAGGGGAACACTGAAGCTTTCTTT.